This T cell receptor (beta chain) was obtained from a study of T cell changes during pregnancy in multiple sclerosis. Germline V gives CDR1 LGHNA, CDR2 YSLEER. This CDR3 comprises 15 residues. V gave up 3 bases and J gave up 0 bases; unmatched junction bases: 3. This table comes from immunoSEQ multiplex PCR, and its TCRdb copy is limited to in-frame clones, with some not included. The sample holds tens of thousands of clones; about 89% are singletons and the top ten take almost 6.5%. The sample was CD8+ T cells from peripheral blood mononuclear cells, taken in the second trimester of pregnancy. The TCR comes from a female donor with multiple sclerosis, enrolled in a pregnancy study. This chain connects TRBV4-3 to TRBJ1-1, with 8 nucleotides matching TRBD1. CDR3 amino acids: CASSHRTGMNTEAFF. The CDR3 nucleotides are TGCGCCAGCAGCCACCGGACAGGGATGAACACTGAAGCTTTCTTT.